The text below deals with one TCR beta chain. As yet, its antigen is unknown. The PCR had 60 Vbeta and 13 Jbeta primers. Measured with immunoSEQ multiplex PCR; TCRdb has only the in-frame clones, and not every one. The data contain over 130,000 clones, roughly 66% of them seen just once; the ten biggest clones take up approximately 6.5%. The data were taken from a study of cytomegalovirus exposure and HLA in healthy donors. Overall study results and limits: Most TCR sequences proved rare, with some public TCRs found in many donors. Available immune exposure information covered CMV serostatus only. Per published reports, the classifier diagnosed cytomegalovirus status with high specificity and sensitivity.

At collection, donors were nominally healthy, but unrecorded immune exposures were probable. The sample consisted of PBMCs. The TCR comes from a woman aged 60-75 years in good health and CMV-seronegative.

The CDR3 bases are TGTGCCAGCAGCCAAGGACTAGCGGGGGGGCCGTGGTTCTTC. Protein sequence: CASSQGLAGGPWFF. The chain couples TRBV14 to TRBJ2-1; TRBD2 matches 14 bases. J lost 15 bases, V lost 1 base, and 5 bases had no gene match. The CDR3 runs to 14 residues. Germline V gene data show CDR1 as SGHDN and CDR2 as FVKESK.